This T cell receptor beta chain was observed in a study of blood T cells in healthy people across ages. Worth noting for this clonotype: Its antigen remains unidentified.

PCR was performed a second time for 7 to 11 cycles using a sample-barcoded 5' primer and a J-beta primer mix. Using its own MiXCR run on the 5' RACE reads, TCRdb lists one record per CDR3 protein. The top ten hold more than 35% of the sample, which has hundreds of thousands of distinct CDR3 sequences, roughly three fifths seen once. Whole-study results and caveats: Roughly linear age-related decline in beta diversity appeared, significant by age roughly 40. Lack of knowledge of donor CMV status possibly confounded expanded clonotype changes.

The receptor was isolated from a man in his sixties in good health. The sequencing sample was made of blood.

The CDR3 spells CASSFSSLVRPSSYEQYF. The CDR3 bases are TGTGCCAGCAGCTTCTCTTCCCTCGTGCGGCCCAGCTCCTACGAGCAGTACTTC. The chain links TRBV7-6 to TRBJ2-7; D not certain. The CDR3 is 18 amino acids. The V and J ends lost 3 bases and 0 bases respectively, with 21 bases between them. The V gene's germline CDR1 is SGHVS and CDR2 FNYEAQ.